This T cell receptor beta chain was sequenced during a study of shared clonotypes between healthy human individuals. Whole-study results and caveats: It was the non-shared clonotypes that had lower generation probabilities than clonotypes shared by all four donors.

The germline V gene encodes CDR1 SGDLS and CDR2 YYNGEE. The CDR3 has 13 residues. V lost 0 bases to trimming and J lost 3 bases, with 4 bases between them. Sequencing used immunoSEQ multiplex PCR; TCRdb keeps in-frame clones, though not all of them. The sample has 2.5 million or so clones, around 94% seen once. Regarding this clone: The antigen is not known. Other DNA sequences in the sample encode the same CDR3.

This TCR was recovered from a young man in good health. The material sequenced was naive CD4+ T cells sorted from blood. As for subset: CD45RA+ positively selected. The chain has TRBV9 and TRBJ1-5; D remains ambiguous. In DNA form, the CDR3 reads TGTGCCAGCAGCGTAGACGTCAATCAGCCCCAGCATTTT. Protein product: CASSVDVNQPQHF.